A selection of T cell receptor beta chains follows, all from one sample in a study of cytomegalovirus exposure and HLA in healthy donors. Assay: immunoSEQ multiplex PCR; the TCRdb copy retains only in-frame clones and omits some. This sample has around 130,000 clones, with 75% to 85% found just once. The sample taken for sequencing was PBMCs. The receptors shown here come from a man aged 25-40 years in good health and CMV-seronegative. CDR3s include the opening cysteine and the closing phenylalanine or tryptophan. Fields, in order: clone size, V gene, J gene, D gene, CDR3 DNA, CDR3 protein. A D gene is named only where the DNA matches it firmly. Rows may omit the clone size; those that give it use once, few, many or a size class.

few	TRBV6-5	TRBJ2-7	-	TGTGCCAGCAGATCCAACTACGAGCAGTACTTC	CASRSNYEQYF
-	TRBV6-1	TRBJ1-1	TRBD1	TGTGCCAGCAGCCGGACAGGGATGAACACTGAAGCTTTCTTT	CASSRTGMNTEAFF
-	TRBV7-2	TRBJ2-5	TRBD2	TGTGCCAGCAGCTCCACGGGACTAGCGGGAGGGGAGCAGTACTTC	CASSSTGLAGGEQYF
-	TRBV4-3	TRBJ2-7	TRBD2	TGCGCCAGCAGCCAAGATTTGGCGCTTAGCGGGACTATCTCCTACGAGCAGTACTTC	CASSQDLALSGTISYEQYF
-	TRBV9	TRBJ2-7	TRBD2	TGTGCCAGCAGCGTAGTTGCTAGCGGGGCCTACGAGCAGTACTTC	CASSVVASGAYEQYF
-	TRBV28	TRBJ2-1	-	TGTGCCAGCACCGCCGGGCCCCGGGAGTACAATGAGCAGTTCTTC	CASTAGPREYNEQFF
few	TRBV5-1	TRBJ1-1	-	TGCGCCAGCAGCTTGGCCGGGTCCCGGGGGTACACTGAAGCTTTCTTT	CASSLAGSRGYTEAFF
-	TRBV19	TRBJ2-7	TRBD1	TGTGCCAGTAGTATGGGGGGACAGGGAATGGACGAGCAGTACTTC	CASSMGGQGMDEQYF
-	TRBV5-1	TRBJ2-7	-	TGCGCCAGCAGCTTGGTACAGGGATCCTACGAGCAGTACTTC	CASSLVQGSYEQYF
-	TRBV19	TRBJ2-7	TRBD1	TGTGCCAGTAGTATGGACAGGGGGGGCTACGAGCAGTACTTC	CASSMDRGGYEQYF